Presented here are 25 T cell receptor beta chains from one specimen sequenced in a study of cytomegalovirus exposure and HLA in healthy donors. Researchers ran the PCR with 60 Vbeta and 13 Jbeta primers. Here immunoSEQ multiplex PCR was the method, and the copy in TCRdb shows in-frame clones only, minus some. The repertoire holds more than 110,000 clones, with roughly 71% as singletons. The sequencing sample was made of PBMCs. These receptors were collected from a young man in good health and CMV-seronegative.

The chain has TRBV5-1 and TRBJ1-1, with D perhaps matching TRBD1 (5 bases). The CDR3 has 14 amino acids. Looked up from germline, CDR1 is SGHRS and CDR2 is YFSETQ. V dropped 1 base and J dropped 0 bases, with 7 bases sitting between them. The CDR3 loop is CASSLWGLNTEAFF. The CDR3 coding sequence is TGCGCCAGCAGCTTGTGGGGCCTGAACACTGAAGCTTTCTTT.

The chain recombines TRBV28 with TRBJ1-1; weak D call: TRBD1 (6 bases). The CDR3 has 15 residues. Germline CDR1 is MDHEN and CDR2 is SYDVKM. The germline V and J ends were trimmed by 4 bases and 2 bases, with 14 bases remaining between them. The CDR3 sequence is CASSSPGHLNTEAFF. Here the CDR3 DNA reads TGTGCCAGCAGTTCACCGGGACACCTAAACACTGAAGCTTTCTTT.

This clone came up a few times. This chain's CDR3 is CASSLTDNYGYTF. Written as DNA, the CDR3 is TGTGCCAGCAGTTTGACAGATAACTATGGCTACACCTTC. The chain uses TRBV6-5 and TRBJ1-2, with a tentative D call TRBD1 (5 bases). Per germline, CDR1 MNHEY and CDR2 SVGAGI. V lost 4 bases to trimming and J lost 1 base, with 7 bases between them. The CDR3 extends over 13 amino acids.

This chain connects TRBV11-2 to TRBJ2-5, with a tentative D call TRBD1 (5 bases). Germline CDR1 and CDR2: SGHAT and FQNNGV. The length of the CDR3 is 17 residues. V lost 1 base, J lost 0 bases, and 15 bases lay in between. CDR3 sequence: CASSLVSQGPYQETQYF. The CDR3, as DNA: TGTGCCAGCAGCTTAGTAAGCCAGGGCCCGTACCAAGAGACCCAGTACTTC.

CDR3 bases: TGTGCCAGCCGGGGGGGCCCGGATACGCAGTATTTT. It yields the protein CASRGGPDTQYF. The chain links TRBV18 to TRBJ2-3; 8 bases match TRBD2. The CDR3 contains 12 residues. Germline CDR1 reads KGHSH; CDR2 reads LQKENI. The J segment lost 6 bases and the V segment lost 8 bases, leaving 4 bases of the junction unmatched.

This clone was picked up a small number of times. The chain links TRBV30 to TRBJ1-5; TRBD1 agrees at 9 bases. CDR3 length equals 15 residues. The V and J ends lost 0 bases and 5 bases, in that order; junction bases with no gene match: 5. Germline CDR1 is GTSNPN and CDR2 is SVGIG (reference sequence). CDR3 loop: CAWSVGDRDYQPQHF. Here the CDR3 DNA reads TGTGCCTGGAGTGTAGGGGACAGGGACTATCAGCCCCAGCATTTT.

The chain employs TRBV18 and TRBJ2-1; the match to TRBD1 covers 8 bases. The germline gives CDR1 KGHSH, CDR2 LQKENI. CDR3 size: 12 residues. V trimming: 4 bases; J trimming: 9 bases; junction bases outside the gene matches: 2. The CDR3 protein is CASSLQGAEQFF. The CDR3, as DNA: TGTGCCAGCTCACTGCAGGGGGCTGAGCAGTTCTTC.

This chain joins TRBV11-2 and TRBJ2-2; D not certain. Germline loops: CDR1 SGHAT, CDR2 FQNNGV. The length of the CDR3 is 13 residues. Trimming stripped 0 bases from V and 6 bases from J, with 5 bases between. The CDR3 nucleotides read TGTGCCAGCAGCTTAGAACGGGCCGGGGAGCTGTTTTTT. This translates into CASSLERAGELFF.

The CDR3 region has the DNA TGTGCCAGCAGCGTAGGGGAGGGGCGCAACTATGGCTACACCTTC. Its protein is CASSVGEGRNYGYTF. V usage is TRBV9 and J usage is TRBJ1-2; a possible D gene is TRBD1 (5 bases). The CDR3 length is 15 residues. CDR1 SGDLS and CDR2 YYNGEE come from the germline V gene. V lost 0 bases to trimming and J lost 2 bases, with 11 bases between them.

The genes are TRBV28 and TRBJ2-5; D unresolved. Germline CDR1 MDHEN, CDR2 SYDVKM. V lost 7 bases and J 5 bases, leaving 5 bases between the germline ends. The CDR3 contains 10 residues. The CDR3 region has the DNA TGTGCCAGCACCCTCGAGACCCAGTACTTC. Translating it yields CASTLETQYF. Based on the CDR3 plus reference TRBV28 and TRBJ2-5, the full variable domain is DVKVTQSSRYLVKRTGEKVFLECVQDMDHENMFWYRQDPGLGLRLIYFSYDVKMKEKGDIPEGYSVSREKKERFSLILESASTNQTSMYLCASTLETQYFGPGTRLLVL.

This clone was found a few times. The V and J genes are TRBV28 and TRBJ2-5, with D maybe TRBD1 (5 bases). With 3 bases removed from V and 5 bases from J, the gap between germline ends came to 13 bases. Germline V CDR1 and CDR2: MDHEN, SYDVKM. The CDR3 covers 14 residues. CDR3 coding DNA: TGTGCCAGCAGTTTTATAGGGGTCCGGGAGACCCAGTACTTC. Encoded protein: CASSFIGVRETQYF.

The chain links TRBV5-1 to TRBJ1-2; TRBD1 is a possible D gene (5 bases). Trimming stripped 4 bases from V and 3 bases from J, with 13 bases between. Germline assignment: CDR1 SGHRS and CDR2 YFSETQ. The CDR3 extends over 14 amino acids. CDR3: CASSSREADYGYTF. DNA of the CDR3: TGCGCCAGCAGCAGCAGGGAGGCGGACTATGGCTACACCTTC.

CDR3 DNA: TGTGCCAGCAGCGTAGCCGACGTGGGGGGGGGCGAGACCCAGTACTTC. Protein: CASSVADVGGGETQYF. This chain links TRBV5-4 with TRBJ2-5; D may be TRBD2 (7 bases). This CDR3 spans 16 amino acids. CDR1 and CDR2 from the germline V gene are SGHNT and YYREEE (reference sequence). The V end was cut by 4 bases, the J end by 5 bases, with 21 bases between.

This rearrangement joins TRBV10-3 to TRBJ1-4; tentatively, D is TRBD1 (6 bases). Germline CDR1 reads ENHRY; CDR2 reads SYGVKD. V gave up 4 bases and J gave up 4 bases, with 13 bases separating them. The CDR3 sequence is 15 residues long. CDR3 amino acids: CAISAGQNFNEKLFF. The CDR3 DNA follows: TGTGCCATCAGTGCCGGACAGAATTTTAATGAAAAACTGTTTTTT.

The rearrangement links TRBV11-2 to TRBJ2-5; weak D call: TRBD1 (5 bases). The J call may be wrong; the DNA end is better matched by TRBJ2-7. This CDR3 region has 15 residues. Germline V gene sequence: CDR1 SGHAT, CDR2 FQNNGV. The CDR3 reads CASSLGTGDSYEQYF. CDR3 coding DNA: TGTGCCAGCAGCTTAGGAACAGGAGATAGCTACGAGCAGTACTTC.

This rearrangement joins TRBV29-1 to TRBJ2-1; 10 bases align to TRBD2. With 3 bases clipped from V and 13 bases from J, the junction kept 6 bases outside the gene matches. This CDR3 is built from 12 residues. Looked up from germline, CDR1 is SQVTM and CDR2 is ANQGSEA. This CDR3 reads CSVEASGSRQFF. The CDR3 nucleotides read TGCAGCGTTGAGGCTAGCGGGAGTCGACAGTTCTTC.

The CDR3 nucleotides are TGTGCCAGCAGTTTAGCGGGAGTAAGCGACAATGAGCAGTTCTTC. Protein product: CASSLAGVSDNEQFF. This chain uses TRBV27 with TRBJ2-1; 7 bases line up with TRBD2. CDR3 length: 15 residues. The germline V gene encodes CDR1 MNHEY and CDR2 SMNVEV (reference sequence). V lost 2 bases and J lost 5; bases outside the gene matches: 6.

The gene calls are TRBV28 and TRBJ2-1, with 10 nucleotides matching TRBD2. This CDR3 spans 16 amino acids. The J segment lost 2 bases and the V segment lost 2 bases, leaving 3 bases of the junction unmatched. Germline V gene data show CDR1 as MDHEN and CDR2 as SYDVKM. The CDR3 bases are TGTGCCAGCAGTTTACTCAGCGGGGGGGCCTACAATGAGCAGTTCTTC. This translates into CASSLLSGGAYNEQFF.

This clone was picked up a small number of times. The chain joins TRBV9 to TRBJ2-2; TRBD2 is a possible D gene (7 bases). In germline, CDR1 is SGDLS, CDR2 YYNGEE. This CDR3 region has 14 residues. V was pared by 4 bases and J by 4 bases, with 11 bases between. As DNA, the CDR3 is TGTGCCAGCAGCTTGAGGGGGGGCACCGGGGAGCTGTTTTTT. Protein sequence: CASSLRGGTGELFF.

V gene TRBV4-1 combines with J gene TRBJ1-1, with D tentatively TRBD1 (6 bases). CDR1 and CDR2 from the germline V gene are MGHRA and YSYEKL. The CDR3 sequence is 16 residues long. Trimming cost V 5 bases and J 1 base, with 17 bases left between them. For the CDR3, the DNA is TGCGCCAGCAGCACCCCACTCGCCAGGGGGAACACTGAAGCTTTCTTT. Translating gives CASSTPLARGNTEAFF.

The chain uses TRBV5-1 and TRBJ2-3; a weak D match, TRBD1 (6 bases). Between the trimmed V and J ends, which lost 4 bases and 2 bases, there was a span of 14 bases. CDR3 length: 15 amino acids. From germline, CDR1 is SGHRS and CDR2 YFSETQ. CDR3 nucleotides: TGCGCCAGCAGCGGCCTGGGGGCATACACAGATACGCAGTATTTT. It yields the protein CASSGLGAYTDTQYF.

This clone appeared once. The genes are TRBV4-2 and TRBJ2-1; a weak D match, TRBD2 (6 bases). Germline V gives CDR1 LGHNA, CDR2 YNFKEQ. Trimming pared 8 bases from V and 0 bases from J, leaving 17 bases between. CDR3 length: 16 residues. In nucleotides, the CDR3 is TGTGCCAGCGCTATCCTAGCGAGTAGCTCCTACAATGAGCAGTTCTTC. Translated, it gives CASAILASSSYNEQFF.

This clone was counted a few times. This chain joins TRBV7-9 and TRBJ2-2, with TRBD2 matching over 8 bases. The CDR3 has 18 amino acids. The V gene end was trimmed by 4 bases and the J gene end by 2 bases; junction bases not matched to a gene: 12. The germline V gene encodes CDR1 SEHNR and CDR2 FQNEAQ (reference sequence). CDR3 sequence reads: CASSSVSWTSFNTGELFF. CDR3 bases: TGTGCCAGCAGCTCTGTATCTTGGACTAGCTTCAACACCGGGGAGCTGTTTTTT.

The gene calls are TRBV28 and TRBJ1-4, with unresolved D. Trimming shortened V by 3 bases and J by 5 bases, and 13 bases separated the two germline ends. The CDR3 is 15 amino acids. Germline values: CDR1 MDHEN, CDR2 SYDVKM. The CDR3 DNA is TGTGCCAGCAGTTTCGGAGGCACAGTAAATGAAAAACTGTTTTTT. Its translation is CASSFGGTVNEKLFF.

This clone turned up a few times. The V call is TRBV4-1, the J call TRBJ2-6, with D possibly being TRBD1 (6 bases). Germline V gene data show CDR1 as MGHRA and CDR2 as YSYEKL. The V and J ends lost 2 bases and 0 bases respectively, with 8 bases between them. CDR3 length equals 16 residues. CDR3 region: CASSQLTGSGANVLTF. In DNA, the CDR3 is TGCGCCAGCAGCCAACTGACAGGCTCTGGGGCCAACGTCCTGACTTTC.